This TCR beta chain comes out of a study of glioma-infiltrating T cells after dendritic cell vaccination. As for the study in general: Autologous tumor lysate-pulsed dendritic cell vaccination was given between the early 2000s and the early 2010s.

Time point meaning: after dendritic cell vaccination, including at tumor progression/relapse. In germline, CDR1 is LNHNV, CDR2 YYDKDF (reference sequence). The germline V and J ends were trimmed by 1 base and 4 bases, with 10 bases remaining between them. This CDR3 has 15 residues. TCRdb's copy holds only in-frame clones and misses some; the assay was immunoSEQ multiplex PCR. The data hold 91,000 or so clones, with approximately 84% observed a single time. The rearrangement joins TRBV15 to TRBJ1-4; no firm D call. This clonotype was sampled from a human donor with glioblastoma. The source was blood, collected after dendritic cell vaccination. This CDR3 reads CATSRARGYNEKLFF. In DNA, the CDR3 is TGTGCCACCAGCAGAGCCCGCGGTTATAATGAAAAACTGTTTTTT.